Listed here are 18 T cell receptor beta chains from one sample, sequenced in a study of spatial heterogeneity in lung cancer. TCRdb used MiXCR to reprocess the 5' RACE reads, holding one entry per CDR3 protein. The repertoire includes roughly 80,000 distinct CDR3 sequences, roughly 8% of them detected once, and about 6.8% sits in the top ten. Time point reported: sample taken at primary tumor resection. The sample here was PBMCs, taken at surgery. The receptor set was obtained from a male donor with early-stage non-small cell lung cancer.

This clonotype was picked up a small number of times. The J gene is TRBJ2-3, the V gene TRBV5-1, with D perhaps given as TRBD1 or TRBD2 (5 bases each). CDR1 SGHRS and CDR2 YFSETQ come from the germline V gene. Trimming shortened V by 2 bases and J by 2 bases, and 9 bases separated the two germline ends. The CDR3 sequence is 14 residues long. This CDR3 is CASSFMGDTDTQYF. DNA for the CDR3: TGCGCCAGCAGCTTTATGGGGGACACAGATACGCAGTATTTT. The complete variable domain, with remaining parts taken from reference TRBV5-1 and TRBJ2-3, reads KAGVTQTPRYLIKTRGQQVTLSCSPISGHRSVSWYQQTPGQGLQFLFEYFSETQRNKGNFPGRFSGRQFSNSRSEMNVSTLELGDSALYLCASSFMGDTDTQYFGPGTRLTVL.

This clonotype occurred many times. DNA for the CDR3: TGTGCCAGCTCACCTCTCAGGGCAGCTGAAGCTTTCTTT. Translated: CASSPLRAAEAFF. The chain couples TRBV18 to TRBJ1-1, with D possibly matching TRBD1 (5 bases). Between the trimmed V and J ends, which lost 3 bases and 6 bases, there was a span of 11 bases. The CDR3 spans 13 residues. Per the germline V gene, CDR1 is KGHSH and CDR2 is LQKENI.

This clonotype was counted ten times or more. V usage is TRBV4-3 and J usage is TRBJ1-3; tentative D call: TRBD1 (5 bases). V was pared by 0 bases and J by 1 base, with 10 bases between. CDR3 length equals 16 residues. Looked up from germline, CDR1 is LGHNA and CDR2 is YSLEER. The CDR3 reads CASSQEAGYSGNTIYF. The CDR3 DNA is TGCGCCAGCAGCCAAGAAGCAGGGTATTCTGGAAACACCATATATTTT.

The table lists this clonotype with many counts. The V gene is TRBV20-1, the J gene TRBJ2-7; D assignment may be TRBD1 or TRBD2 (5 bases each). This CDR3 has 15 residues. V was shortened by 3 bases and J by 4 bases, with 19 bases between the two germline ends. The germline V gene has CDR1 DFQATT and CDR2 SNEGSKA (reference sequence). This chain's CDR3 is CSARAPGTGTYEQYF. CDR3 coding DNA: TGCAGTGCTAGGGCCCCCGGGACGGGAACTTACGAGCAGTACTTC.

The chain links TRBV5-1 to TRBJ1-3; 7 bases line up with TRBD1. J gave up 1 base and V 3 bases, and 1 base lay outside the gene matches. This CDR3 has 14 residues. Germline CDR1 reads SGHRS; CDR2 reads YFSETQ. The DNA for the CDR3 is TGCGCCAGCAGCTCGGGACAGTCTGGAAACACCATATATTTT. It translates to CASSSGQSGNTIYF.

This clonotype has ten or more counts. The rearrangement joins TRBV20-1 to TRBJ1-5, with D unresolved. The germline V and J ends were trimmed by 5 bases and 6 bases, with 14 bases remaining between them. CDR1 and CDR2 from the germline V gene are DFQATT and SNEGSKA (reference sequence). The CDR3 has 13 residues. The CDR3 nucleotides read TGCAGTGCTCAGCGGGAGAAGAGTCAGCCCCAGCATTTT. Its translation is CSAQREKSQPQHF.

This clonotype was seen a handful of times. V gene TRBV18 combines with J gene TRBJ2-1, with 9 bases identical to TRBD1. Looked up from germline, CDR1 is KGHSH and CDR2 is LQKENI. This CDR3 is 15 amino acids long. The V gene end was trimmed by 6 bases and the J gene end by 4 bases; junction bases not matched to a gene: 7. Here the CDR3 reads CASSPGTGNYNEQFF. The CDR3 DNA reads TGTGCCAGCTCTCCCGGGACAGGGAATTACAATGAGCAGTTCTTC.

This clonotype ranks as medium-sized. The V gene is TRBV2, the J gene TRBJ2-7; possible D gene TRBD1, 6 bases. Per the germline V gene, CDR1 is SNHLY and CDR2 is FYNNEI. The CDR3 contains 14 residues. V dropped 6 bases and J dropped 5 bases, with 17 bases sitting between them. CDR3 region: CASRETGSLDEQYF. CDR3 nucleotide sequence: TGTGCCAGCAGAGAAACAGGGAGCTTGGACGAGCAGTACTTC.

V gene TRBV7-2 combines with J gene TRBJ1-4, with 10 bases that match TRBD1. Unmatched junction bases numbered 4, after V lost 5 bases and J lost 7 bases. The V gene's germline CDR1 is SGHTA and CDR2 FQGNSA. The CDR3 extends over 14 amino acids. The CDR3: CASSPGQGTEKLFF. The CDR3 DNA follows: TGTGCCAGCAGCCCGGGACAGGGGACTGAAAAACTGTTTTTT.

The CDR3 is CASSLAGSPNYGYTF. CDR3 nucleotide sequence: TGTGCCAGCAGTTTGGCAGGCAGTCCTAACTATGGCTACACCTTC. The chain carries TRBV12-3 or TRBV12-4 and TRBJ1-2; D not resolved. The length of the CDR3 is 15 residues. The V end lost 3 bases, the J end lost 0 bases, and 11 bases lay between the germline ends.

The V call is TRBV20-1, the J call TRBJ2-5, with 7 bases aligning to TRBD2. The CDR3 totals 13 residues. Germline CDR1 DFQATT, CDR2 SNEGSKA (reference sequence). V shed 4 bases, J shed 4 bases, and the junction held 6 bases outside the gene matches. CDR3 sequence (DNA): TGCAGTGCTACGGGAGGTGCACCAGAGACCCAGTACTTC. Amino acids: CSATGGAPETQYF.

This clonotype was picked up many times. The V and J genes are TRBV12-3 or TRBV12-4 and TRBJ1-6; D is unclear. V was clipped by 7 bases and J by 0 bases, with 10 bases between them. This CDR3 region has 15 residues. DNA of the CDR3: TGTGCCAGCATGGAAGGAAACTCCTATAATTCACCCCTCCACTTT. It codes for CASMEGNSYNSPLHF.

The sample holds a few counts of this clonotype. The chain couples TRBV5-1 to TRBJ2-1; 8 nucleotides line up with TRBD1. V gave up 0 bases and J gave up 0 bases; unmatched junction bases: 5. CDR1 is SGHRS and CDR2 is YFSETQ in the germline V gene. CDR3 size: 17 residues. The CDR3 region is CASSLEGQGNSYNEQFF. The CDR3 DNA reads as TGCGCCAGCAGCTTGGAAGGACAGGGAAACTCCTACAATGAGCAGTTCTTC.

This clonotype appeared a few times. The CDR3 spells CASSFGDRPPYEQYF. CDR3 in DNA: TGCGCCAGCAGCTTCGGCGATCGACCCCCCTACGAGCAGTACTTC. The chain links TRBV5-1 to TRBJ2-7; D uncertain. V lost 2 bases, J lost 2 bases, and 14 bases lay in between. This CDR3 contains 15 residues. CDR1 is SGHRS and CDR2 is YFSETQ in the germline V gene.

This clonotype was picked up many times. V gene TRBV4-2 combines with J gene TRBJ1-1; no firm D call. Trimming removed 1 base at V and 3 bases at J, with 9 bases between. CDR1 and CDR2 (germline): LGHNA, YNFKEQ. The CDR3 is made up of 14 amino acids. This CDR3 reads CASSQVIGDTEAFF. As DNA, the CDR3 is TGTGCCAGCAGCCAAGTAATCGGGGACACTGAAGCTTTCTTT.

This clonotype is medium-sized by share. The chain couples TRBV2 to TRBJ2-7; TRBD2 might be the D (6 bases). V lost 7 bases, J lost 6 bases, and 13 bases lay in between. Per germline, CDR1 SNHLY and CDR2 FYNNEI. CDR3 length: 12 amino acids. The CDR3 bases are TGTGCCAGCACCCAGGGAGCGGGCGAGCAGTACTTC. Translating gives CASTQGAGEQYF.

This clonotype has ten or more counts. The rearrangement uses TRBV12-3 or TRBV12-4 and TRBJ2-1; 8 positions match TRBD2. This CDR3 has 17 amino acids. J was trimmed by 5 bases and V by 5 bases; bases with no gene match: 14. CDR3 protein: CASSPTGRGGRNNEQFF. CDR3 in DNA: TGTGCCAGCAGTCCGACCGGGAGGGGCGGGAGGAACAATGAGCAGTTCTTC.

The chain couples TRBV12-3 or TRBV12-4 to TRBJ1-5; TRBD1 matches 8 bases. The CDR3 length is 15 residues. V lost 6 bases to trimming and J lost 6 bases; unmatched junction nucleotides: 10. As DNA, the CDR3 is TGTGCCAGCAGCCCAGCCGCAGGGGGCGTTCAGCCCCAGCATTTT. It codes for CASSPAAGGVQPQHF.